This T cell receptor beta chain was documented in a study of control samples from healthy donors and cancer patients. This table comes from immunoSEQ multiplex PCR, and its TCRdb copy is limited to in-frame clones, with some not included. The table records around 200,000 clones, about nine tenths of them present only once. This CDR3 has 14 amino acids. V lost 5 bases to trimming and J lost 6 bases; unmatched junction nucleotides: 5. The V gene's germline CDR1 is SGHTA and CDR2 FQGNSA. The TCR sequence derives from a woman aged 25 to 45 in good health. The chain links TRBV7-2 to TRBJ2-1; TRBD2 agrees at 9 bases. Sequencing was performed on blood. CDR3 in amino acids: CASSHRREGNEQFF. The CDR3 region has the DNA TGTGCCAGCAGCCATAGGCGGGAGGGCAATGAGCAGTTCTTC.